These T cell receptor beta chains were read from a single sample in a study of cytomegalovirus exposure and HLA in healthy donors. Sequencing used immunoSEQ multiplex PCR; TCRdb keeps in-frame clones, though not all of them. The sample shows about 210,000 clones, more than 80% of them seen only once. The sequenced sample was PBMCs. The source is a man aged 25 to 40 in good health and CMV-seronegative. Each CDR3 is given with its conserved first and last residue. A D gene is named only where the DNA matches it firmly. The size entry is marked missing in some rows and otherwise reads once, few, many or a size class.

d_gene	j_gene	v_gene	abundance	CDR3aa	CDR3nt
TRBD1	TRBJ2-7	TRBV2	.	CASRWDSSYEQYF	TGTGCCAGCAGGTGGGACAGCTCCTACGAGCAGTACTTC
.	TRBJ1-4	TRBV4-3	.	CASSQDMGFQGRSEKLFF	TGCGCCAGCAGCCAAGATATGGGCTTTCAGGGGAGAAGTGAAAAACTGTTTTTT
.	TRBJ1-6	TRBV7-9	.	CASSLVDNSPLHF	TGTGCCAGCAGCTTAGTAGATAATTCACCCCTCCACTTT
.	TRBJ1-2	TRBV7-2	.	CASSLGGRNGYTF	TGTGCCAGCAGCTTAGGGGGGCGCAATGGCTACACCTTC
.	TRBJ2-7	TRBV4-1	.	CASSQATQGNYEQYF	TGCGCCAGCAGCCAAGCGACTCAGGGAAACTACGAGCAGTACTTC
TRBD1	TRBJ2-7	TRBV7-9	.	CASSQDRAYEQYF	TGTGCCAGCAGTCAGGACAGGGCCTACGAGCAGTACTTC
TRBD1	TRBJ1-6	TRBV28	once	CASRGQENSPLHF	TGTGCCAGCAGGGGACAGGAAAATTCACCCCTCCACTTT
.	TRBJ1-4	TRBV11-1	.	CASTGATNEKLFF	TGTGCCAGCACCGGGGCAACTAATGAAAAACTGTTTTTT
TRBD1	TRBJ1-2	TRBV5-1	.	CASSLGTGYGYTF	TGCGCCAGCAGCCTGGGGACAGGCTATGGCTACACCTTC
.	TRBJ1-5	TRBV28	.	CASSSLGGSNQPQHF	TGTGCCAGCAGTTCCCTTGGGGGGAGCAATCAGCCCCAGCATTTT
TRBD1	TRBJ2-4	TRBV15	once	CATSRVEGAIFKNIQYF	TGTGCCACCAGCAGAGTAGAGGGGGCGATCTTCAAAAACATTCAGTACTTC
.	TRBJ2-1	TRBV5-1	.	CASSLVGQRSSYNEQFF	TGCGCCAGCAGCTTGGTTGGACAAAGAAGCTCCTACAATGAGCAGTTCTTC
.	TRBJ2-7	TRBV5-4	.	CASRAELGSNEQYF	TGTGCTAGCAGAGCAGAACTGGGGAGTAACGAGCAGTACTTC
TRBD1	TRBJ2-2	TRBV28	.	CASSLDRANTGELFF	TGTGCCAGCAGTTTGGACAGGGCCAACACCGGGGAGCTGTTTTTT
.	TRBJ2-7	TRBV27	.	CASSLGALREQYF	TGTGCCAGCAGTTTGGGGGCCCTGAGGGAGCAGTACTTC
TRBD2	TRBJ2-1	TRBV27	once	CASRGTGGYNEQFF	TGTGCCAGCAGGGGGACGGGGGGATACAATGAGCAGTTCTTC
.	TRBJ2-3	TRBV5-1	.	CASREAGLNTQYF	TGCGCCAGCAGGGAAGCGGGTCTAAATACGCAGTATTTT
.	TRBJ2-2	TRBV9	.	CASAGATGELFF	TGTGCCAGCGCCGGAGCTACCGGGGAGCTGTTTTTT
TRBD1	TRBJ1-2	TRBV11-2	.	CASSPFGTGNNYGYTF	TGTGCCAGCAGCCCATTCGGGACAGGGAATAACTATGGCTACACCTTC
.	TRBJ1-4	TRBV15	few	CATSRIAGGEKLFF	TGTGCCACCAGCAGAATCGCGGGGGGCGAAAAACTGTTTTTT
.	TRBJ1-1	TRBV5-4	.	CASSSDSRLNTEAFF	TGTGCCAGCAGCTCGGACAGCCGATTGAACACTGAAGCTTTCTTT
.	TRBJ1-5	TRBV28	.	CASSSLVNLDQPQHF	TGTGCCAGCAGTAGCCTAGTCAACCTCGATCAGCCCCAGCATTTT
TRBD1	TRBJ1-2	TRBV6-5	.	CASSWDRAYGYTF	TGTGCCAGCAGCTGGGACAGGGCCTATGGCTACACCTTC
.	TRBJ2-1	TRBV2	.	CASSGQGKSYNEQFF	TGTGCCAGCAGTGGCCAGGGGAAGTCCTACAATGAGCAGTTCTTC